This T cell receptor (beta chain) was identified during a study of blood T cell repertoires in COVID-19 (dated by TCRdb to 2018 to 2020). In the study overall: Collaborator samples came from the United States, Italy and Spain and covered acute and convalescent phases of COVID-19. The material from the prospective study consisted of cDNA or gDNA derived from T cells, B-cell-depleted T cells, or PBMCs. Deeply sampled blood TCRbeta repertoires from subjects exposed to, actively infected with, or recovered from COVID-19 were included in the dataset. A freely available public database, intended as a resource for researchers studying the immune response to SARS-CoV-2, is where the repertoires were released. Samples came from the ongoing ImmuneRACE study (first 160 participants) plus 1,254 subjects from 6 global collaborators. The sample metadata nearly always contained a de-identified subject ID, COVID-19 status, age in years and sex. Where available, HLA class I and class II types were taken from metadata supplied by the sample provider and were not determined by assay-based typing.

There are 14 amino acids in the CDR3, from cysteine to phenylalanine inclusive. The sequence is cut down to CDR3 DNA, 42 bases in frame from base 1. Clipping removes 3 bases from V and 1 base from J, with 2 as the unmatched junction base count. CDR1 and CDR2 are drawn from the germline V gene: MNHEY, SVGAGI. TCRbeta CDR3 regions were amplified from genomic DNA by means of the immunoSEQ Assay, a bias-controlled multiplex PCR. Per the source publication's procedure: Nucleated cell counts per sample were estimated from amplification of reference gene primers within the assay. To quantify the absolute abundance of each unique TCRbeta CDR3 rearrangement, sequence reads were collapsed and filtered. For each sample, productive Simpson clonality was calculated as the square root of Simpson's diversity index across productive rearrangements. As stored in TCRdb, this immuneACCESS dataset retains in-frame rearrangements with V and J assigned. A fraction of the clones does not appear; measured against another copy, unresolved V genes explain less than half of the discrepancy, and the remainder lacks a known reason. V, J and clone size are taken as reported in that table, and D and trimming were inferred from the DNA itself. In this sample the table shows approximately 72,000 clones, 86% of which occur a single time. The ten largest account for roughly 13% of the sample.

Each collaborating institution followed its own protocols to collect whole blood in K2EDTA tubes. For TCRbeta analysis, collaborator samples were shipped as frozen whole blood, as isolated PBMCs, or as DNA extracted from either sample type. The study at large found these results: The quantity of clinical and demographic metadata differed by source and by participant and was supplied without curation.

This clone is a singleton in its sample. This clone's antigen is unknown. No much larger clone is present one base from it, and per-base qualities are unavailable. The TCR comes from a woman in her sixties or seventies with acute or convalescent COVID-19. The sequenced sample consisted of peripheral blood. The rearrangement combines TRBV6-5 with TRBJ2-5; TRBD1 matches 7 bases in the middle. Here is the DNA: TGTGCCAGCAGTTATGGGGACAGCCAAGAGACCCAGTACTTC. Translation gives CASSYGDSQETQYF.